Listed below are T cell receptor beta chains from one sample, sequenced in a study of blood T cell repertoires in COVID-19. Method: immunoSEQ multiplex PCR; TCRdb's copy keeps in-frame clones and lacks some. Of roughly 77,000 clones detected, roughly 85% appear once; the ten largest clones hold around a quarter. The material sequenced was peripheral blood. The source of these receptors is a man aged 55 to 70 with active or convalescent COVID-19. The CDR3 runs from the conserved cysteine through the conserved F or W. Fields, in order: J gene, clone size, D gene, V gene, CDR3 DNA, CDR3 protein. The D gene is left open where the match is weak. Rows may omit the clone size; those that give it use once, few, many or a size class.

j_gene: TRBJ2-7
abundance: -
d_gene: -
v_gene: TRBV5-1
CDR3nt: TGCGCCAGCAGCCTCCCCCACGACTTCCCCAACGAGCAGTACTTC
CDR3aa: CASSLPHDFPNEQYF

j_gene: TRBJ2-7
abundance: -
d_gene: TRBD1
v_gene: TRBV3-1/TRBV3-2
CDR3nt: TGTGCCAGCAGCCAAGGAACGACAGGGTGGCGCTACGAGCAGTACTTC
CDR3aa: CASSQGTTGWRYEQYF

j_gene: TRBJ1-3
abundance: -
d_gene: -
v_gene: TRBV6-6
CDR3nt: TGTGCCAGCAGACGCGACAGCTCTGGAAACACCATATATTTT
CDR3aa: CASRRDSSGNTIYF

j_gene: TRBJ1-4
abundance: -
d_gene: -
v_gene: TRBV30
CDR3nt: TGTGCCTGGAGTGTGGTTAGGGCAGGAGGTGAAAAACTGTTTTTT
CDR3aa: CAWSVVRAGGEKLFF

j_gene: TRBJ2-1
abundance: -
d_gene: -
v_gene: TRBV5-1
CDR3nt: TGCGCCAGCAGCTTGTCTGGGGCCAATGAGCAGTTCTTC
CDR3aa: CASSLSGANEQFF

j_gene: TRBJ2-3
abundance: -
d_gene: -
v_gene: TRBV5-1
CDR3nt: TGCGCCAGCAGCCTCAGCGGGTCAGATACGCAGTATTTT
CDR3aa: CASSLSGSDTQYF

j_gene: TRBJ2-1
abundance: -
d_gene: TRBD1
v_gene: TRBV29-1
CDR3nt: TGCAGCGTTAGGGACAGCCCCTACAATGAGCAGTTCTTC
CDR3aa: CSVRDSPYNEQFF

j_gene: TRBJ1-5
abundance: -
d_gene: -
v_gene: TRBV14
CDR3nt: TGTGCCAGCAGCCAAGGAAGGGGGGGGCAGCCCCAGCATTTT
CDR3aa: CASSQGRGGQPQHF

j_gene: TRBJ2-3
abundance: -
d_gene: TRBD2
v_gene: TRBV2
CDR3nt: TGTGCCAGCAGTAAAGGACTAGCGGGGGGAACAGATACGCAGTATTTT
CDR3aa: CASSKGLAGGTDTQYF

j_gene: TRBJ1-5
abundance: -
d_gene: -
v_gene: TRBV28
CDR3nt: TGTGCCAGCAGTTTCGCCTCTATACCCCAGCATTTT
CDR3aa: CASSFASIPQHF

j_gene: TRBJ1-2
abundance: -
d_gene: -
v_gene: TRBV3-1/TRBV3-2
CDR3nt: TGTGCCAGCAGCCAAGAGACAGTGGGGGGCTACACCTTC
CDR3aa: CASSQETVGGYTF

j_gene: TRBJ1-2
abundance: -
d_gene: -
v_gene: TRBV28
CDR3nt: TGTGCCAGCAGTTTAACCCAGGGCTTTGGCTACACCTTC
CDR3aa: CASSLTQGFGYTF

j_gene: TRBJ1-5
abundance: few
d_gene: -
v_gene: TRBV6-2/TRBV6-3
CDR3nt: TGTGCCAGCAGTTACTCGAGATGGAATCAGCCCCAGCATTTT
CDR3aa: CASSYSRWNQPQHF

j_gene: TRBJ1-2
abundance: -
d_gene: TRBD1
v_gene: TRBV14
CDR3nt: TGTGCCAGCAGCCGGCTATCAGGGGGCTCAATCTATGGCTACACCTTC
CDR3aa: CASSRLSGGSIYGYTF

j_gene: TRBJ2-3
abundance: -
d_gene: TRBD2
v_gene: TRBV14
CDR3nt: TGTGCCAGCAGCCAGGGCCCCGGGGTAGCGGGGGGGCCATCAGATACGCAGTATTTT
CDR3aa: CASSQGPGVAGGPSDTQYF

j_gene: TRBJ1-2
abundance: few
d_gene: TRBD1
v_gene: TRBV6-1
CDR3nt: TGTGCCAGCAGTGAACTCGACAGGGGGCCTCCGAGCTATGGCTACACCTTC
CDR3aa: CASSELDRGPPSYGYTF

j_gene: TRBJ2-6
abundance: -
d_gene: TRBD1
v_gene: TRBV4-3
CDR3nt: TGCGCCAGCAGCCAAGATAGGGGGCGCGCCGGGGCCAACGTCCTGACTTTC
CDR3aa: CASSQDRGRAGANVLTF

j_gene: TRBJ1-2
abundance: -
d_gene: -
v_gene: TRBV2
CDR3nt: TGTGCCAGCAGTGAGCAGGGCCGCTCGGGCTACACCTTC
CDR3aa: CASSEQGRSGYTF

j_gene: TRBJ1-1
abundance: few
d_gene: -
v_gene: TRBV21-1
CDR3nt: TGTGCCAGCAGCAAAGTTGATCAGAAGAACACTGAAGCTTTCTTT
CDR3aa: CASSKVDQKNTEAFF

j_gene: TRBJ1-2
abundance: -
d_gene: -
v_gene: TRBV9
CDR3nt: TGTGCCAGCAGCGTAGGAAACTCTAACTATGGCTACACCTTC
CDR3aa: CASSVGNSNYGYTF